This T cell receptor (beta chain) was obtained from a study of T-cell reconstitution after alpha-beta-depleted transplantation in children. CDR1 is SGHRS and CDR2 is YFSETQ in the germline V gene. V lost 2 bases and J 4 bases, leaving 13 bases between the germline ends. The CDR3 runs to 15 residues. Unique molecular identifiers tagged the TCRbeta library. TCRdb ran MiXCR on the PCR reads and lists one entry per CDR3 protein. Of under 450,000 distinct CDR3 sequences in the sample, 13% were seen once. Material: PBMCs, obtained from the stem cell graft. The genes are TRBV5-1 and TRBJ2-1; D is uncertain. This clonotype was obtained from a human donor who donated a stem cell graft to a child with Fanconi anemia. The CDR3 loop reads CASSLQNVFYNEQFF. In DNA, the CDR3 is TGCGCCAGCAGCTTACAGAACGTCTTTTACAATGAGCAGTTCTTC.